This T cell receptor (beta chain) appears in the sequencing data of a study of beta chain features in type 1 diabetes. This CDR3 has 15 residues. Germline values: CDR1 SGDLS, CDR2 YYNGEE. The V gene end was trimmed by 7 bases and the J gene end by 4 bases; junction bases not matched to a gene: 8. Comment on this clone: The antigen remains unidentified.

The whole isolated RNA underwent reverse transcription, so sequencing captured expressed TCRB transcripts. Sequencing of stem cell-like memory T cell samples yielded around 1 million reads on average. Produced via immunoSEQ multiplex PCR; TCRdb's table is partial and in-frame only. Of roughly 47,000 clones listed, roughly 40% were seen once; the top ten hold approximately 0.13%. Study-wide results and limits: Sequencing the cDNA could make cells with high TCR expression show up more than they should. For Type 1 diabetes patients, all four CD4+ subsets carried TCRB CDR3s that were moderately but significantly shorter. Naive, central memory and Treg TCRB repertoires seemed to resemble each other more closely in patients than they did in healthy donors.

The sequence was collected from a man between 25 and 39 years old with type 1 diabetes. Sequencing input: stem cell memory CD4+ T cells from blood. This chain uses TRBV9 with TRBJ1-4; TRBD1 agrees at 9 bases. The CDR3 loop is CASGTGKSGNEKLFF. DNA for the CDR3: TGTGCCAGCGGGACAGGGAAGTCGGGTAATGAAAAACTGTTTTTT.